The entry below gives a single T cell receptor (beta chain) sequence along with its context. These data are taken from a study of STAT5B mutations in CD4+ large granular lymphocyte leukemia. Original processing methods: Lowest detectable productive clonotype frequency was 2.59 x 10-5. The table came from immunoSEQ multiplex PCR; TCRdb's copy has only in-frame clones and leaves some out. Clonal size and the V and J genes are those of that table, whereas D and trimming came from the DNA. The sample includes roughly 36,000 clones, about 91% of them seen just once. V lost 7 bases to trimming and J lost 2 bases, with 21 bases between them. The CDR3 length is 17 residues. Germline loops: CDR1 LNHDA, CDR2 SQIVND (reference sequence).

This TCR derives from a human donor in good health. The specimen sequenced was CD4+ T cells from blood buffy coats. The V gene is TRBV19, the J gene TRBJ1-3, with a possible D match to TRBD1 (5 bases). The CDR3 coding sequence is TGTGCCAGTATAAACGGGGGTCGGTGGAGGGCTGGAAACACCATATATTTT. Its translation: CASINGGRWRAGNTIYF. Complete variable domain (other parts from reference TRBV19 and TRBJ1-3): DGGITQSPKYLFRKEGQNVTLSCEQNLNHDAMYWYRQDPGQGLRLIYYSQIVNDFQKGDIAEGYSVSREKKESFPLTVTSAQKNPTAFYLCASINGGRWRAGNTIYFGEGSWLTVV.